A single T cell receptor beta chain is shown here with its context. Original data processing: Researchers report that nucleated cell counts were estimated from reference gene primer amplification. The assay was immunoSEQ multiplex PCR, and TCRdb's table has in-frame clones only and misses some. V and J calls and clone size are those listed in that table; D and trimming were worked out from the DNA. The sample carries 70,000 to 85,000 clones, roughly 80% recorded once. The record originates from a study of blood T cell repertoires in COVID-19. At the level of the study: T cells, B-cell-depleted T cells, or PBMCs supplied cDNA or gDNA.

CDR3 length: 14 residues. V lost 5 bases, J lost 1 base, and 11 bases lay in between. Germline-derived CDR1 and CDR2 are SNHLY and FYNNEI. The specimen was peripheral blood. The chain carries TRBV2 and TRBJ1-2; D call uncertain. The sequence came from a woman of 80 years or more with acute or convalescent COVID-19. This chain's CDR3 is CASSPNTVNYGYTF. DNA for the CDR3: TGTGCCAGCAGTCCGAATACAGTTAACTATGGCTACACCTTC.